This TCR beta chain is drawn from a study of early stage breast cancer tumors. Study background: The ER+/PR+/HER2- tumors included about 8 ductal and a handful of lobular carcinomas. Around 10-fold was the mean read coverage per sample. General study results and limits: Enriched TCRB sequences shared across patients were mostly commonly generated sequences. Compared with adjacent normal breast tissue, tumors showed 2.5 to 3-fold greater T cell density and higher clonality.

The germline V gene encodes CDR1 SSHAT and CDR2 FNYEAQ (reference sequence). The CDR3 is 14 amino acids. Sequencing was performed with immunoSEQ multiplex PCR; in TCRdb, only in-frame clones are kept and a portion is missing. The data show more than 55,000 clones, 60% to 85% seen once. About this clone itself: No antigen is known for it. At one end the junction does not follow the germline gene, possibly because of a read error.

Sequenced sample: blood. J is TRBJ2-3 and V is TRBV7-7; D not resolved. This clonotype originated in a person aged 25 to 40 with breast cancer. CDR3 residues: CASSQSPATDTQYF. CDR3 in DNA: TGTGCTAGCAGCCAAAGCCCTGCAACAGATACGCAGTATTTT. Full variable domain (outside the CDR3, taken from reference TRBV7-7 and TRBJ2-3): GAGVSQSPRYKVTKRGQDVTLRCDPISSHATLYWYQQALGQGPEFLTYFNYEAQPDKSGLPSDRFSAERPEGSISTLTIQRTEQRDSAMYRCASSQSPATDTQYFGPGTRLTVL.